This TCR beta chain was found in a study of OX40 agonist ivuxolimab in advanced cancers. For the study at large: There were three patients with partial responses, one having hepatocellular carcinoma and two cutaneous melanoma. Study results and limitations: At doses 0.1 to 3.0 mg/kg, CD4+ and CD8+ clones expanded.

Sampling of blood occurred at baseline, cycle 4 day 1, and cycle 7 day 1. Points on this clone: What it recognizes is unknown. Other DNA sequences in this sample translate to the same CDR3.

Libraries were prepared by immunoSEQ multiplex PCR; TCRdb keeps only in-frame clonotypes and omits some of them. This table has 82,000 or so clones, roughly 92% appearing once. The CDR3 sequence is 11 residues long. Looked up from germline, CDR1 is KGHSH and CDR2 is LQKENI. V was pared by 3 bases and J by 6 bases, with 4 bases between. The genes are TRBV18 and TRBJ2-3; D is undetermined. The clonotype originates from an adult with an advanced solid tumor such as melanoma, head and neck, liver or kidney cancer. Sample: CD4+ or CD8+ T cells sorted from blood, taken in a trial of the OX40 agonist ivuxolimab. The CDR3 loop reads CASSPQDTQYF. DNA for the CDR3: TGTGCCAGCTCACCCCAGGATACGCAGTATTTT. The entire variable domain, with the rest obtained from reference TRBV18 and TRBJ2-3, is as follows: NAGVMQNPRHLVRRRGQEARLRCSPMKGHSHVYWYRQLPEEGLKFMVYLQKENIIDESGMPKERFSAEFPKEGPSILRIQQVVRGDSAAYFCASSPQDTQYFGPGTRLTVL.